The text below deals with one T cell receptor (beta chain). What this receptor recognizes is not known. No base-level quality is on record; no much larger clone is a single base apart. For CDR1 and CDR2, the germline V gene lists SGHAT and FQNNGV. The CDR3 runs 15 residues from the cysteine to the phenylalanine. Just the 45-base CDR3 DNA is kept, in frame starting at base 1. The junction shows trimming of 5 bases on V and 4 bases on J, and the gene matches do not reach 4 bases of it. RNA was extracted with the RNeasy kit and roughly 0.45 to 1 ug was reverse transcribed using random hexamers. The immunoSEQ multiplex PCR assay, which covers 54 Vbeta and 13 Jbeta segments, was used to amplify TCR beta CDR3 regions. To correct PCR amplification bias, a synthetic template baseline was used for both primer optimization and computational correction. The original methods were these. Reads were annotated to V, D and J genes per IMGT and analyzed with immunoSEQ Analyzer, keeping only productive sequences. Clonality was computed as one minus Shannon entropy normalized by log2 of the number of productive unique sequences. Public and private clones were assessed among the 100 most prevalent clones of each patient and control. A clone was defined as Susac-specific if it was absent from the healthy and MS cohorts, from approximately 980 published viral clones and from other ImmuneACCESS disease sequences. In TCRdb, the public reads were trimmed at Q25 with fastp and aligned with MiXCR, with productive beta chains retained. When rows share a CDR3 protein, they turn into one entry using the most common DNA and genes. The authors' filters were not applied to this entry. For this sample there are under 200,000 distinct CDR3 sequences; under 95% appear just once. 0.095% to 0.13% of the sample lies in the top ten.

High-throughput TCR beta sequencing profiled peripheral blood CD8+ and CD4+ T cells from healthy donors, Susac syndrome patients and multiple sclerosis patients. Susac syndrome patients met recently defined diagnostic criteria for definite or probable disease. Bulk CD8+ and CD4+ T cells were purified by magnetic negative isolation, whereas CD8+ TEMRA cells were enriched by FACS. Blood was collected in EDTA tubes and processed within 24 hours, with PBMCs isolated through density gradient centrifugation. PBMCs intended for TCR sequencing were cryopreserved in liquid nitrogen and thawed later in a water bath at 37 degrees C. Purity of sorted or isolated CD4+, CD8+ and CD8+ TEMRA cells was at least 90%. The data are from a study of CD8 T cells in Susac syndrome (dated by TCRdb to the late 2010s). Describing the broader study: Of the Susac syndrome patients who were sequenced, roughly 6 had clinically active disease and 8 or 9 were in clinical remission. The study used repertoire sequencing to test whether antigen drove CD8+ T cell activation and differentiation in Susac syndrome. At the time of blood withdrawal, Susac syndrome patients were either therapy-naive, taking corticosteroids (with some also receiving IVIg), or on IVIg alone.

General findings and caveats noted by the study authors: In patients with Susac syndrome, the CD4+ T cell repertoire showed no detectable clonal expansion. The study acknowledged that relatively few individuals were included in the TCR sequencing and HLA analysis.

The sequencing input was CD4+ T cells from PBMCs. The clonotype comes from a human donor with Susac syndrome. The V and J genes are TRBV11-2 and TRBJ2-3; the junction holds 12 bases that match TRBD2. The CDR3: CASSTRLAGADTQYF. The sequence in DNA is TGTGCCAGCAGCACCCGACTAGCGGGGGCAGATACGCAGTATTTT.